One and the same sample provided the 3 T cell receptor beta chains below, sequenced in a study of CD8+CD57+ T cells in acquired aplastic anemia. By flow cytometry, patients selected for sequencing had shown an expansion of CD8+CD57+ cells. Genomic DNA constituted the template upon which TCR beta VDJ and CDR3 profiling was performed. TCRdb re-analysed the reads in MiXCR, keeping a single row per CDR3 protein. The data show hundreds of thousands of distinct CDR3 sequences, with around 30% seen just once and approximately 0.82% held by the top ten. What was sequenced was sorted CD4+, CD8+, or CD8+CD57+ T cells (not recorded which) from PBMCs. These TCRs come from a human donor with aplastic anemia.

This chain connects TRBV5-1 to TRBJ2-1; D tentatively fits TRBD1 or TRBD2 (6 bases each). Germline V lookup: CDR1 SGHRS, CDR2 YFSETQ. V was pared by 0 bases and J by 5 bases, with 15 bases between. This CDR3 is 16 amino acids long. CDR3 DNA sequence: TGCGCCAGCAGCTTGGGGGTTGGGGGGCCCCACAATGAGCAGTTCTTC. This sequence encodes CASSLGVGGPHNEQFF.

This clonotype was found a few times. J is TRBJ1-2 and V is TRBV9; 9 positions match TRBD1. With V trimmed by 6 bases and J by 4 bases, 10 bases remained unmatched. The germline gives CDR1 SGDLS, CDR2 YYNGEE. The CDR3 extends over 15 amino acids. The CDR3 nucleotides read TGTGCCAGCATGGGGGAGGGACAGGGAGTCTATGGCTACACCTTC. This translates into CASMGEGQGVYGYTF.

As to this clonotype: The conserved final phenylalanine or tryptophan is absent from the CDR3, which likely points to a read error. The rearrangement uses TRBV5-6 and TRBJ2-1, with TRBD1 identical over 7 bases. Looked up from germline, CDR1 is SGHDT and CDR2 is YYEEEE. CDR3 length: 15 residues. Germline trimming cut 4 bases from V and 0 bases from J; bases unmatched to any gene: 4. CDR3 residues: CASSLTGSSYNEQFL. The DNA of the CDR3 is TGTGCCAGCAGCCTGACAGGGTCCTCCTACAATGAGCAGTTCCTC.